The T cell receptor (beta chain) under discussion was sequenced for a study of control samples from healthy donors and cancer patients. Germline V lookup: CDR1 KGHDR, CDR2 SFDVKD. The CDR3 sequence is 15 residues long. Trimming shortened V by 4 bases and J by 0 bases, and 8 bases separated the two germline ends. TCRdb's table, derived via immunoSEQ multiplex PCR, lists solely in-frame clones and lacks some. The table records around 110,000 clones, 88% of them present only once. The chain has TRBV24-1 and TRBJ1-4; D perhaps matches TRBD1 (6 bases). Sequenced: blood. This clonotype was sampled from a woman between 65 and 79 years old in good health. CDR3 coding DNA: TGTGCCACCAGTGAGGGGACAACAACTAATGAAAAACTGTTTTTT. This sequence encodes CATSEGTTTNEKLFF.